Presented here are 24 T cell receptor beta chains from one specimen sequenced in a study of shared clonotypes between healthy human individuals. Here immunoSEQ multiplex PCR was the method, and the copy in TCRdb shows in-frame clones only, minus some. The data hold 850,000 to 1,200,000 clones, with approximately 72% observed a single time. Sequencing input: memory CD4+ T cells sorted from blood. Noted subset: CD45RA-negative fraction. The receptors were gathered from a man aged 18 to 29 in good health.

V gene TRBV5-6 combines with J gene TRBJ1-1; 7 bases match TRBD1. Per the germline V gene, CDR1 is SGHDT and CDR2 is YYEEEE. J was trimmed by 4 bases and V by 4 bases; bases with no gene match: 4. There are 13 residues in the CDR3. The CDR3 DNA follows: TGTGCCAGCAGCCGGGCAGGGGGCACTGAAGCTTTCTTT. It encodes CASSRAGGTEAFF. Full variable domain (missing parts from reference TRBV5-6 and TRBJ1-1): DAGVTQSPTHLIKTRGQQVTLRCSPKSGHDTVSWYQQALGQGPQFIFQYYEEEERQRGNFPDRFSGHQFPNYSSELNVNALLLGDSALYLCASSRAGGTEAFFGQGTRLTVV.

This clone was recorded only once. This CDR3 reads CASSFRTGDSDTQYF. For the CDR3, the DNA is TGTGCCAGCAGCTTCCGGACAGGGGATTCAGATACGCAGTATTTT. The chain couples TRBV5-7 to TRBJ2-3, with 9 nucleotides matching TRBD1. TRBV5-7 qualifies as an ORF whose function is uncertain. Trimming cost V 2 bases and J 4 bases; bases outside gene matches: 5. This CDR3 has 15 residues.

This clone showed up just once. The CDR3 protein is CASKGQGFYNTQYF. Written as DNA, the CDR3 is TGCGCCAGCAAGGGACAGGGTTTTTATAATACGCAGTATTTT. The V call is TRBV10-2, the J call TRBJ2-3, with 9 nucleotides matching TRBD1. CDR1 and CDR2 (germline): WSHSY, SAAADI. This CDR3 is 14 amino acids long. The V segment lost 7 bases and the J segment 7 bases; nucleotides outside the gene matches: 9.

The chain recombines TRBV4-2 with TRBJ1-2; D possibly corresponds to TRBD1 (6 bases). The CDR3 is made up of 16 amino acids. Germline CDR1 LGHNA, CDR2 YNFKEQ. Trimming stripped 3 bases from V and 6 bases from J, with 20 bases between. CDR3 sequence (DNA): TGTGCCAGCAGCCATCTGGGGGGCAGGGGCATCAATGGCTACACCTTC. Protein sequence: CASSHLGGRGINGYTF.

This chain links TRBV28 with TRBJ1-5; 7 bases map to TRBD1. The J segment lost 3 bases and the V segment lost 7 bases, leaving 12 bases of the junction unmatched. CDR1 is MDHEN and CDR2 is SYDVKM in the germline V gene. The CDR3 covers 16 residues. For the CDR3, the DNA is TGTGCCAGCATAGGGACAGACTCACGATACAATCAGCCCCAGCATTTT. Translation gives CASIGTDSRYNQPQHF.

This clone was seen a handful of times. This chain links TRBV28 with TRBJ1-1; D unresolved. CDR3 length equals 11 residues. Trimming removed 6 bases from V and 8 bases from J, with 10 bases in between. Per germline, CDR1 MDHEN and CDR2 SYDVKM. CDR3 in amino acids: CASSSAREAFF. The CDR3 DNA is TGTGCCAGCAGCTCCGCCAGGGAAGCTTTCTTT.

This clone turned up a few times. The chain joins TRBV9 to TRBJ1-2; D remains unclear. Per the germline V gene, CDR1 is SGDLS and CDR2 is YYNGEE. This CDR3 region has 15 residues. The germline V and J ends were trimmed by 4 bases and 7 bases, with 20 bases remaining between them. The CDR3 DNA sequence: TGTGCCAGCAGCCAAGATTCGGGGTTTGTTACTGGCTACACCTTC. As protein: CASSQDSGFVTGYTF.

The chain links TRBV10-3 to TRBJ1-6; maybe TRBD1 (5 bases). Deletions cut 10 bases from V and 2 bases from J, with 12 bases between. This CDR3 comprises 14 residues. Germline CDR1 is ENHRY and CDR2 is SYGVKD. The CDR3 protein is CATTGTAYNSPLHF. The DNA of the CDR3 is TGTGCCACCACGGGGACCGCCTATAATTCACCCCTCCACTTT.

V and J are TRBV10-1 and TRBJ2-5; no definite D call. Germline lookup yields CDR1 WNHNN and CDR2 SYGVQD (reference sequence). Trimming took off 3 bases at V and 1 base at J, with 9 bases between the two ends. This CDR3 is built from 14 residues. The chain's CDR3 is CASSDGAAQETQYF. The CDR3, as DNA: TGCGCCAGCAGTGATGGTGCAGCCCAAGAGACCCAGTACTTC.

V usage is TRBV5-6 and J usage is TRBJ2-3; D not resolved. The CDR3 extends over 14 amino acids. V was shortened by 0 bases and J by 8 bases, with 13 bases between the two germline ends. The germline V gene encodes CDR1 SGHDT and CDR2 YYEEEE. The DNA for the CDR3 is TGTGCCAGCAGCTTGGCGGATGGCCACAGTACGCAGTATTTT. This gives the protein CASSLADGHSTQYF.

In DNA form, the CDR3 reads TGTGCCAGCAGCCCGACCGGGGGGGATAAAGGGAATGAGCAGTTCTTC. Its translation is CASSPTGGDKGNEQFF. This chain connects TRBV28 to TRBJ2-1, with 8 bases aligning to TRBD2. Germline trimming cut 6 bases from V and 7 bases from J; bases unmatched to any gene: 14. This CDR3 comprises 16 residues. Germline CDR1 is MDHEN and CDR2 is SYDVKM.

This sequence joins TRBV27 and TRBJ2-3; D tentatively fits TRBD1 or TRBD2 (6 bases each). This CDR3 comprises 14 residues. Between the trimmed V and J ends, which lost 0 bases and 5 bases, there was a span of 9 bases. The germline gives CDR1 MNHEY, CDR2 SMNVEV (reference sequence). The CDR3 DNA is TGTGCCAGCAGTTTATCCCGGGGGCAAGATACGCAGTATTTT. Translated: CASSLSRGQDTQYF.

This rearrangement joins TRBV7-9 to TRBJ1-2; TRBD1 matches at 8 bases. Trimming cost V 7 bases and J 8 bases; bases outside gene matches: 12. This CDR3 is 14 amino acids long. Germline V lookup: CDR1 SEHNR, CDR2 FQNEAQ (reference sequence). CDR3 region: CASIVQGGESGYTF. Here the CDR3 DNA reads TGTGCCAGCATCGTACAGGGGGGAGAGTCCGGCTACACCTTC.

The gene calls are TRBV12-5 and TRBJ1-5; TRBD1 is a possible D gene (5 bases). V lost 0 bases to trimming and J lost 6 bases, with 12 bases between them. The germline gives CDR1 LGHNT, CDR2 FRNRAP. The length of the CDR3 is 15 residues. DNA for the CDR3: TGTGCTAGTGGTTTGGTCCAGCAGGGTAGTCAGCCCCAGCATTTT. This encodes CASGLVQQGSQPQHF. Using reference TRBV12-5 and TRBJ1-5 for the parts outside the CDR3, the full variable domain is DARVTQTPRHKVTEMGQEVTMRCQPILGHNTVFWYRQTMMQGLELLAYFRNRAPLDDSGMPKDRFSAEMPDATLATLKIQPSEPRDSAVYFCASGLVQQGSQPQHFGDGTRLSIL.

The chain uses TRBV14 and TRBJ2-7; weak D call: TRBD2 (5 bases). Germline CDR1 is SGHDN and CDR2 is FVKESK. Between the trimmed V and J ends, which lost 0 bases and 13 bases, there was a span of 16 bases. The CDR3 covers 13 residues. CDR3 nucleotide sequence: TGTGCCAGCAGCCAAGATAGCCGGTTAGCGTTATACTTC. Amino acid sequence: CASSQDSRLALYF. Full variable domain (rest looked up from reference TRBV14 and TRBJ2-7): EAGVTQFPSHSVIEKGQTVTLRCDPISGHDNLYWYRRVMGKEIKFLLHFVKESKQDESGMPNNRFLAERTGGTYSTLKVQPAELEDSGVYFCASSQDSRLALYFGPGTRLTVT.

This chain connects TRBV5-1 to TRBJ2-3; D unresolved. Germline lookup yields CDR1 SGHRS and CDR2 YFSETQ. V was shortened by 1 base and J by 5 bases, with 14 bases between the two germline ends. This CDR3 is built from 15 residues. CDR3 sequence reads: CASSLRLGNEDTQYF. CDR3 bases: TGCGCCAGCAGCTTGCGCCTGGGCAATGAAGATACGCAGTATTTT. Variable domain in full (rest from reference TRBV5-1 and TRBJ2-3): KAGVTQTPRYLIKTRGQQVTLSCSPISGHRSVSWYQQTPGQGLQFLFEYFSETQRNKGNFPGRFSGRQFSNSRSEMNVSTLELGDSALYLCASSLRLGNEDTQYFGPGTRLTVL.

Turning to this clone: The sample holds other DNA sequences that translate to the same CDR3. This chain uses TRBV6-6 with TRBJ1-2, with TRBD1 as a possible D gene (6 bases). Germline assignment: CDR1 MNHNY and CDR2 SVGAGI (reference sequence). The CDR3 spans 14 residues. Trimming cost V 2 bases and J 2 bases, with 9 bases left between them. CDR3 nucleotide sequence: TGTGCCAGCAGTTACGCGGGGGGCAACTATGGCTACACCTTC. Translating gives CASSYAGGNYGYTF.

This rearrangement joins TRBV11-2 to TRBJ2-7, with TRBD1 matching 8 bases. This CDR3 is built from 15 residues. J lost 3 bases, V lost 5 bases, and 9 bases had no gene match. Germline assignment: CDR1 SGHAT and CDR2 FQNNGV. The CDR3 protein is CASSDRQGPDYEQYF. CDR3 nucleotides: TGTGCCAGCAGCGACCGACAGGGGCCGGACTACGAGCAGTACTTC.

The chain links TRBV28 to TRBJ2-7; D call uncertain. The germline CDR1 and CDR2 sequences are MDHEN and SYDVKM. The CDR3 consists of 14 residues. The V end lost 7 bases, the J end lost 2 bases, and 15 bases lay between the germline ends. CDR3 DNA sequence: TGTGCCAGCATGGAGCGCTCAATTCCCTACGAGCAGTACTTC. The encoded protein is CASMERSIPYEQYF.

This clone appeared once. The chain couples TRBV5-1 to TRBJ2-1; 13 positions match TRBD2. CDR1 SGHRS and CDR2 YFSETQ come from the germline V gene. The CDR3 totals 17 residues. With 4 bases clipped from V and 2 bases from J, the junction kept 6 bases outside the gene matches. CDR3 residues: CASSGGTSGATYNEQFF. The CDR3 DNA is TGCGCCAGCAGCGGTGGGACTAGCGGGGCAACCTACAATGAGCAGTTCTTC.

This clone was detected a few times. The V gene is TRBV28, the J gene TRBJ1-3; 8 bases align to TRBD1. J gave up 4 bases and V 5 bases, and 7 bases lay outside the gene matches. The germline CDR1 and CDR2 sequences are MDHEN and SYDVKM. The length of the CDR3 is 15 residues. The CDR3 DNA is TGTGCCAGCAGTCCGTCTACAGGGGGGGGAAACACCATATATTTT. Translated, it gives CASSPSTGGGNTIYF.

This clone was recorded only once. The genes are TRBV9 and TRBJ2-7; TRBD2 aligns across 8 bases. In germline, CDR1 is SGDLS, CDR2 YYNGEE. CDR3 length equals 17 residues. Trimming at V came to 4 bases and at J to 0 bases, leaving 12 bases not matched to a gene. CDR3 sequence (DNA): TGTGCCAGCAGCCCAAGTTACGGGCGGGGGGACTCCTACGAGCAGTACTTC. Translating gives CASSPSYGRGDSYEQYF.

The chain recombines TRBV5-1 with TRBJ1-2, with D possibly TRBD1 on 6 matching bases. V was pared by 0 bases and J by 4 bases, with 19 bases between. The CDR3 has 17 residues. Per germline, CDR1 SGHRS and CDR2 YFSETQ. CDR3 loop: CASSLDETDSRSYGYTF. The CDR3 nucleotides are TGCGCCAGCAGCTTGGATGAAACGGACAGTCGATCCTATGGCTACACCTTC.

This rearrangement joins TRBV2 to TRBJ1-2; tentatively, D is TRBD1 (5 bases). Trimming removed 8 bases from V and 4 bases from J, with 8 bases in between. The CDR3 runs to 11 residues. Germline V gives CDR1 SNHLY, CDR2 FYNNEI. This chain's CDR3 is CASGAGYGYTF. The CDR3 DNA is TGTGCCAGCGGGGCCGGCTATGGCTACACCTTC. Full variable domain (remainder filled in from reference TRBV2 and TRBJ1-2): EPEVTQTPSHQVTQMGQEVILRCVPISNHLYFYWYRQILGQKVEFLVSFYNNEISEKSEIFDDQFSVERPDGSNFTLKIRSTKLEDSAMYFCASGAGYGYTFGSGTRLTVV.